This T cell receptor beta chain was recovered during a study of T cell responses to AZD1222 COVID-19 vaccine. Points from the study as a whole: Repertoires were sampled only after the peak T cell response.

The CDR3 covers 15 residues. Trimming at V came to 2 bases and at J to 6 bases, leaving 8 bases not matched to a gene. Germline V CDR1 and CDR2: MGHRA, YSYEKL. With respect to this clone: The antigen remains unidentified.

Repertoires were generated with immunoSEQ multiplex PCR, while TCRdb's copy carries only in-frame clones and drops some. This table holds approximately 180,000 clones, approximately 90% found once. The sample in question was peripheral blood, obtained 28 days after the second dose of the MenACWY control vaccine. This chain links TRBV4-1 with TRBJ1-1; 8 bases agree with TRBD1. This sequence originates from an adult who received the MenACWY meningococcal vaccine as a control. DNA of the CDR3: TGCGCCAGCAGCCAATCGGGACAGGTTATTCCTGAAGCTTTCTTT. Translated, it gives CASSQSGQVIPEAFF.